The clone carrying this T cell receptor beta chain was observed once. Its antigen is unknown. A second PCR of roughly 7 to 11 cycles used a sample-barcoded 5' primer and a J-beta primer mix. Each sample provided no less than 2.5 million CDR3-containing paired-end reads. TCRdb called the 5' RACE reads again in MiXCR, with one record for every CDR3 protein. Of 850,000 to 1,300,000 distinct CDR3 sequences listed, around 43% were seen once; the top ten hold 18%. This record belongs to a study of blood T cells in healthy people across ages. Findings of the study overall: A strong correlation between TCR beta diversity and naive T cell percentage was seen.

V gave up 5 bases and J gave up 2 bases; unmatched junction bases: 6. The CDR3 covers 15 residues. CDR1 is DFQATT and CDR2 is SNEGSKA in the germline V gene (reference sequence). The sequence derives from a woman aged 60-75 years in good health. This chain links TRBV20-1 with TRBJ2-1; 10 nucleotides line up with TRBD2. Material for sequencing was blood. Here the CDR3 reads CSAFNLAGAYNEQFF. The CDR3 DNA follows: TGCAGTGCTTTCAATCTAGCGGGGGCCTACAATGAGCAGTTCTTC.